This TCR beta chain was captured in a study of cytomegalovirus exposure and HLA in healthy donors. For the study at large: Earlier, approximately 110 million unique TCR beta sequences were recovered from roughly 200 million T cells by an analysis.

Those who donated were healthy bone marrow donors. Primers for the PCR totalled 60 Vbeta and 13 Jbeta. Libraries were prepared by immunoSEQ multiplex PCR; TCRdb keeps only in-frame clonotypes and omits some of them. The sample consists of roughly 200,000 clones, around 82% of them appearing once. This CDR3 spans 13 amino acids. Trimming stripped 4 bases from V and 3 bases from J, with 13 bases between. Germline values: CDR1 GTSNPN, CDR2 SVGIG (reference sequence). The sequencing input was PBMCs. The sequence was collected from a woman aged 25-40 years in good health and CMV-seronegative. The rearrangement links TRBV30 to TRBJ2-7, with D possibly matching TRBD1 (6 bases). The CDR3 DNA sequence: TGTGCCTGGATGGGAACAGGGAGCTACGAGCAGTACTTC. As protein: CAWMGTGSYEQYF. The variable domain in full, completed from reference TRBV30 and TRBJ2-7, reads SQTIHQWPATLVQPVGSPLSLECTVEGTSNPNLYWYRQAAGRGLQLLFYSVGIGQISSEVPQNLSASRPQDRQFILSSKKLLLSDSGFYLCAWMGTGSYEQYFGPGTRLTVT.